This TCR beta chain was retrieved from a study of technical replicates of blood from a few donors. With V trimmed by 2 bases and J by 6 bases, 3 bases remained unmatched. The CDR3 extends over 14 amino acids. From germline, CDR1 is WSHSY and CDR2 SAAADI. The repertoire was sequenced with immunoSEQ multiplex PCR; TCRdb's copy has only in-frame clones and lacks some. The repertoire includes more than 70,000 clones, 75% to 95% of them detected once, and 0.27% sits in the top ten. This clonotype was sampled from a human donor in good health. V is TRBV10-2 and J is TRBJ2-5, with TRBD2 matching 10 bases. The specimen was T cells isolated from PBMCs. The CDR3 region has the DNA TGCGCCAGCAGTGAGACTAGCGGGGAAAAGACCCAGTACTTC. It encodes CASSETSGEKTQYF.